The rows below give T cell receptor beta chains drawn from one sample of a study of T cells in Graves' hyperthyroidism and ophthalmopathy. TCRdb re-derived calls from the multiplex PCR reads in MiXCR, one entry per CDR3 protein. The sample records about 570,000 distinct CDR3 sequences, about 43% being singletons. The material sequenced was peripheral blood or thyroid tissue (not recorded which). The receptor source for this set is an adult woman with Graves' disease, either hyperthyroidism or ophthalmopathy (not recorded which). Both conserved end residues are part of each CDR3. Each record gives: D gene, J gene, V gene, clone size, CDR3 protein, CDR3 DNA. A D gene is named only where the DNA matches it firmly. Clone size is stated in some rows and not others, as once, few, many or a class when expanded.

d_gene: .; j_gene: TRBJ2-5; v_gene: TRBV29-1; abundance: .; CDR3aa: CSVRQNQETQYF; CDR3nt: TGCAGCGTCCGACAGAACCAAGAGACCCAGTACTTC
d_gene: .; j_gene: TRBJ2-5; v_gene: TRBV12-3/TRBV12-4; abundance: many; CDR3aa: CASSLVGAVRYQETQYF; CDR3nt: TGTGCCAGCAGTTTAGTTGGGGCAGTTCGGTACCAAGAGACCCAGTACTTC
d_gene: .; j_gene: TRBJ1-1; v_gene: TRBV5-1; abundance: .; CDR3aa: CASSQGYQVNTEAFF; CDR3nt: TGCGCCAGCAGCCAGGGGTACCAGGTGAACACTGAAGCTTTCTTT
d_gene: .; j_gene: TRBJ1-5; v_gene: TRBV20-1; abundance: .; CDR3aa: CSARGHGWKAYSNQPQHF; CDR3nt: TGCAGTGCTAGGGGCCACGGCTGGAAAGCTTATAGCAATCAGCCCCAGCATTTT
d_gene: TRBD2; j_gene: TRBJ2-5; v_gene: TRBV19; abundance: many; CDR3aa: CASSPWSAGGETQYF; CDR3nt: TGTGCCAGTAGTCCTTGGTCGGCGGGAGGAGAGACCCAGTACTTC
d_gene: TRBD1; j_gene: TRBJ2-3; v_gene: TRBV7-3; abundance: .; CDR3aa: CASSATGETDTQYF; CDR3nt: TGTGCCAGCAGCGCTACAGGGGAGACAGATACGCAGTATTTT
d_gene: TRBD1; j_gene: TRBJ2-7; v_gene: TRBV7-3; abundance: .; CDR3aa: CASSHRGSEEQYF; CDR3nt: TGTGCCAGCAGCCACAGGGGGTCGGAGGAGCAGTACTTC
d_gene: .; j_gene: TRBJ2-2; v_gene: TRBV2; abundance: .; CDR3aa: CASRESGHRTGELFF; CDR3nt: TGTGCCAGCAGGGAGTCGGGACACCGAACCGGGGAGCTGTTTTTT
d_gene: TRBD1; j_gene: TRBJ2-5; v_gene: TRBV7-2; abundance: .; CDR3aa: CASSLDRVWETQYF; CDR3nt: TGTGCCAGCAGCCTGGACAGGGTTTGGGAGACCCAGTACTTC
d_gene: .; j_gene: TRBJ2-1; v_gene: TRBV20-1; abundance: .; CDR3aa: CSASSRVETQFF; CDR3nt: TGCAGTGCTAGCTCCAGGGTAGAGACCCAGTTCTTC
d_gene: TRBD1; j_gene: TRBJ2-5; v_gene: TRBV25-1; abundance: .; CDR3aa: CASSAGTGGRQTQYF; CDR3nt: TGTGCCAGCAGTGCGGGGACAGGGGGTAGACAGACCCAGTACTTC
d_gene: .; j_gene: TRBJ2-5; v_gene: TRBV7-9; abundance: .; CDR3aa: CASSSPVETQYF; CDR3nt: TGTGCCAGCAGCTCCCCCGTGGAGACCCAGTACTTC
d_gene: .; j_gene: TRBJ2-5; v_gene: TRBV11-2; abundance: .; CDR3aa: CASSFYICSGQHQETQYF; CDR3nt: .
d_gene: .; j_gene: TRBJ2-5; v_gene: TRBV29-1; abundance: few; CDR3aa: CSVDDGGETQYF; CDR3nt: TGCAGCGTTGATGATGGGGGAGAGACCCAGTACTTC
d_gene: .; j_gene: TRBJ1-1; v_gene: TRBV14; abundance: many; CDR3aa: CASSHYISTEAFF; CDR3nt: TGTGCCAGCAGCCATTACATTAGCACTGAAGCTTTCTTT